The T cell receptor beta chain under discussion was sequenced for a study of OX40 agonist ivuxolimab in advanced cancers. Overall study: Patients enrolled in dose escalation were diagnosed with hepatocellular carcinoma, melanoma, renal cell or head and neck cancer. Eligibility rules accepted prior anti-PD-1, anti-PD-L1 or anti-CTLA-4 therapy, and 40% to 50% had some. Study-wide findings and caveats: Clonal expansion by week 6 occurred in CD4+ and CD8+ blood T cells (at 0.1 to 3.0 mg/kg). Fewer expanded clones were found on average in CD4+ than in CD8+ T cells.

A note on this clone: Its antigen remains unidentified.

Sequencing was performed with immunoSEQ multiplex PCR; in TCRdb, only in-frame clones are kept and a portion is missing. Here the sample spans 55,000 to 70,000 clones, approximately 90% being singletons. This receptor was identified in an adult with an advanced solid tumor such as melanoma, head and neck, liver or kidney cancer. The sequencing used CD4+ or CD8+ T cells sorted from blood, collected in a trial of the OX40 agonist ivuxolimab.

CDR3 nucleotides: TGTGCCAGTAGTATAGCAGGGGATAATTCACCCCTCCACTTT. This gives the protein CASSIAGDNSPLHF. V gene TRBV19 combines with J gene TRBJ1-6, with D perhaps matching TRBD1 (6 bases). CDR3 length: 14 residues. In germline, CDR1 is LNHDA, CDR2 SQIVND (reference sequence). With 1 base removed from V and 5 bases from J, the gap between germline ends came to 6 bases.